This T cell receptor beta chain was profiled in a study of blood T cells in healthy people across ages (dated by TCRdb to 2015 to 2017). About the study as a whole: Template switching captured roughly one uniquely barcoded TCR beta cDNA molecule per two T cells in model experiments. Using deep sequencing normalized with unique cDNA molecular identifiers, the study measured how TCR beta repertoire diversity changes with age. The donors were split into four age groups: young (average 16 years), middle-aged (about 40), aged (more than 60) and long-lived (approximately 80). To avoid experimental bias, donors of different ages were distributed randomly across sequencing lanes. The study analyzed two additional independent replicas of 1 million unique cDNA reads from the same blood draw for two donors, one aged 18 to 30 and one aged 80 or older.

Donors were roughly 40 systemically healthy Caucasian individuals from Russia aged roughly 6 to 100 years. Each donor gave approximately 9.4 milliliters of peripheral blood, drawn into EDTA-treated Vacutainer tubes. Ficoll-Paque density-gradient centrifugation was used to isolate PBMCs, with at least 7 million per sample. Total RNA, at least 5 micrograms per sample, was extracted from PBMCs with Trizol reagent. For every donor, an aliquot of PBMCs went through flow cytometry to measure the percentages of naive CD45RAhigh/CD27high T cells. Only a few counts were recorded for this clonotype. The clone's antigen remains unknown. Per-nucleotide qualities are absent, and no much larger clonotype sits a single base away. CDR1 SGHRS and CDR2 YFSETQ were looked up in the germline V gene. From its cysteine to its phenylalanine, the CDR3 spans 15 amino acids. Only the CDR3 part of the read is kept: 45 bases, read in frame from the first base. Cut back by 4 bases and 1 base, the V and J ends lie 13 bases apart.

The protocol used for the library was 5' RACE. TCRdb lists the instrument as Illumina HiSeq 2500. A second PCR of about 6 to 11 cycles was performed with a sample-barcoded 5' primer and a J-beta primer mix. A unique molecular identifier was introduced onto each TCR beta cDNA molecule by a template-switch 5' adaptor carrying 12 random nucleotides. At least 3 million CDR3-containing paired-end reads were obtained from each sample. All of the RNA was converted into first-strand cDNA using the Mint cDNA synthesis kit, with a TRBC-specific oligonucleotide serving as the primer. After uracil-DNA glycosylase treatment, a first 18-cycle PCR used universal primers M1SS and BC2_uni_R on all cDNA. In the authors' own workflow: Normalization of each sample was performed by random selection of 1 million high-quality reads, each carrying a distinct molecular identifier. Instead of being binned into consensus sequences, reads with shared molecular identifiers were discarded. MiTCR, run with a Q25 quality threshold and the strictest error-elimination algorithm, handled CDR3 identification, clonotype clustering and error correction. A nonparametric unseen species model with Euler transformation was used to estimate lower-bound total TCR beta diversity. Clones were called with MiXCR by TCRdb after fastp trimmed the public reads at Q25, and only in-frame beta chains were retained. Records with the same CDR3 protein are collapsed into one entry carrying the most frequent genes and DNA. These V and J calls derive from TCRdb rather than the authors' analysis. The sample table lists around 1,500,000 distinct CDR3 sequences, 28% of them with a count of one. The ten largest account for about 8% of the sample.

Study-wide conclusions, independent of this receptor: Estimates of total diversity based on one million sequenced T cells were considered lower bounds and underestimates. As age increased, observed TCR beta diversity per million T cells dropped in a roughly linear way, and a significant reduction was already evident by age 40. The long-lived group showed more naive CD4+ T cells, fewer expanded clones and increased TCR diversity than the aged group, suggesting age selection. Donor CMV infection status was unknown, potentially confounding age-related changes in expanded clonotypes. Observed TCR beta diversity correlated strongly with the percentage of naive T cells measured by flow cytometry. Since profiling was done on bulk unsorted PBMCs, naive and antigen-experienced compartments could not be conclusively compared.

The material sequenced was blood. The origin of this receptor is a woman between 25 and 40 years old in good health. The chain employs TRBV5-1 and TRBJ2-3; the D element might be TRBD1 or TRBD2, as each aligns at 5 bases. Read as DNA, the sequence is TGCGCCAGCAGCATGAGTCTGGGGGGCACAGATACGCAGTATTTT. Its translation is CASSMSLGGTDTQYF.